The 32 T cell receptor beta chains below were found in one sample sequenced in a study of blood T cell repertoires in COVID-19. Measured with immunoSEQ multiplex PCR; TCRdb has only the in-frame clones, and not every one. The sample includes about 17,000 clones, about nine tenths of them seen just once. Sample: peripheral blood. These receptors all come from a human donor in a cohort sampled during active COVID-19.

In nucleotides, the CDR3 is TGTGCCAGCAGCCAAGATATGGGGACAGGGCGAGGGAATGAGCAGTTCTTC. The encoded protein is CASSQDMGTGRGNEQFF. This rearrangement joins TRBV4-2 to TRBJ2-1, with TRBD1 identical over 9 bases. The CDR3 totals 17 residues. Germline assignment: CDR1 LGHNA and CDR2 YNFKEQ. V was pared by 0 bases and J by 7 bases, with 10 bases of the junction left unmatched.

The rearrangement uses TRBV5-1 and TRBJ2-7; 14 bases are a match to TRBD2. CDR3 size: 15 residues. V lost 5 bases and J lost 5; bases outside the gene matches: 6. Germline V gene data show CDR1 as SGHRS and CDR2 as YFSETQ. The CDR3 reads CASRLGTSGSHEQYF. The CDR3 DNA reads TGCGCCAGCAGATTAGGGACTAGCGGGAGCCACGAGCAGTACTTC.

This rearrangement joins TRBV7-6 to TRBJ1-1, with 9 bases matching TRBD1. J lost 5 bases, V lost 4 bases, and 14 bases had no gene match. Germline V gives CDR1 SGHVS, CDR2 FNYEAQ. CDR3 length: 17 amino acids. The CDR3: CASSSSPGTGLVTEAFF. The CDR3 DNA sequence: TGTGCCAGCAGCTCGAGTCCCGGGACAGGGTTAGTGACTGAAGCTTTCTTT.

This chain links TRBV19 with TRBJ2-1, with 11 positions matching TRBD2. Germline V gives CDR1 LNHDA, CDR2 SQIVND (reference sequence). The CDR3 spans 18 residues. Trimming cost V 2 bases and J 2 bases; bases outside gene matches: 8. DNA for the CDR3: TGTGCCAGTAGTATACTACCTGGGACTAGCGGTACCTACAATGAGCAGTTCTTC. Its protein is CASSILPGTSGTYNEQFF.

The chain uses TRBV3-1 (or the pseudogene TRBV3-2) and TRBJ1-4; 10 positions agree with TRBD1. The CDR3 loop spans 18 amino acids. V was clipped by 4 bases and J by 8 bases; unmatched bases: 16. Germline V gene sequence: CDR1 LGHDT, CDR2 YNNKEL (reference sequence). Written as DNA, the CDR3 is TGTGCCAGCAGCCCAAACCCGGGACAGGGGAAGGTCGAGGAAAAACTGTTTTTT. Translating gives CASSPNPGQGKVEEKLFF.

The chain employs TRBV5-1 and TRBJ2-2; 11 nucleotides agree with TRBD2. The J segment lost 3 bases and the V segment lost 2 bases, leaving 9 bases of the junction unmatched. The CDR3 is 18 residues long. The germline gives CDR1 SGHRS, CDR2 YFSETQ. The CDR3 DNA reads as TGCGCCAGCAGCTTCGGACTAGCGGGCCTATTTCACACCGGGGAGCTGTTTTTT. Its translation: CASSFGLAGLFHTGELFF.

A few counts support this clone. Here the CDR3 reads CASSESMSGNTSPLHF. The CDR3 nucleotides read TGCGCCAGCAGTGAGTCGATGTCAGGGAATACCTCACCCCTCCACTTT. The chain joins TRBV10-1 to TRBJ1-6, with D possibly being TRBD1 (5 bases). Germline values: CDR1 WNHNN, CDR2 SYGVQD (reference sequence). CDR3 length equals 16 residues. With 0 bases removed from V and 10 bases from J, the gap between germline ends came to 16 bases.

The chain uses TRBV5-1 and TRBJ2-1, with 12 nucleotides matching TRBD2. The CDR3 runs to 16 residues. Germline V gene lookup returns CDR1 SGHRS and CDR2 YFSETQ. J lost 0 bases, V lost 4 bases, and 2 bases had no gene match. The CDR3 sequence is CASSMTSGSSYNEQFF. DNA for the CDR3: TGCGCCAGCAGCATGACTAGCGGGAGCTCCTACAATGAGCAGTTCTTC.

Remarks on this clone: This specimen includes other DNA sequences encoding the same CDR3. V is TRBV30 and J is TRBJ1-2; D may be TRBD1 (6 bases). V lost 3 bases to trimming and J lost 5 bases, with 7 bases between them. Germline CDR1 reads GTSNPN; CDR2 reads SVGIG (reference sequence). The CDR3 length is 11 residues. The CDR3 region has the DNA TGTGCCTGGAGGGACAGATATGGCTACACCTTC. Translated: CAWRDRYGYTF.

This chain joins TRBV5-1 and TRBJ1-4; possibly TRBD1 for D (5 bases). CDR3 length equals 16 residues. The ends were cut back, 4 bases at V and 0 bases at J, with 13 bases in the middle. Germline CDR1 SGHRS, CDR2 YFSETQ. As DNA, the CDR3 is TGCGCCAGCAGCCGGGACTCCGGGACAACTAATGAAAAACTGTTTTTT. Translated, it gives CASSRDSGTTNEKLFF.

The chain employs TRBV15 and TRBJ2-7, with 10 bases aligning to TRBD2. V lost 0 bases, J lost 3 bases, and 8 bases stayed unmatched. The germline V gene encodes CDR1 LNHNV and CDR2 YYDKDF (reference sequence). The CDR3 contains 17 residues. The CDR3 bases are TGTGCCACCAGCAGAGATACGGGACTAGCGTGGGGCTACGAGCAGTACTTC. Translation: CATSRDTGLAWGYEQYF.

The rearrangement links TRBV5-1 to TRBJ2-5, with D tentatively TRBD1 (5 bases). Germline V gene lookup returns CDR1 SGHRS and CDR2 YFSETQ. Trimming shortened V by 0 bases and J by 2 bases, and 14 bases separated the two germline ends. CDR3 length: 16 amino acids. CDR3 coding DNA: TGCGCCAGCAGCTTGGTTGGCAGGGTCCTTCAAGAGACCCAGTACTTC. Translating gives CASSLVGRVLQETQYF.

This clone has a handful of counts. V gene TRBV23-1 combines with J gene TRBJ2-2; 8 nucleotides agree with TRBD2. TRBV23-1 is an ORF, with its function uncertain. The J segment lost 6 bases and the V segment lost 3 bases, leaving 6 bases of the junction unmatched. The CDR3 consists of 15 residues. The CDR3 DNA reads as TGCGCCAGCAGTCATTTAGGGACTAGTGCCGGGGAGCTGTTTTTT. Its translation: CASSHLGTSAGELFF.

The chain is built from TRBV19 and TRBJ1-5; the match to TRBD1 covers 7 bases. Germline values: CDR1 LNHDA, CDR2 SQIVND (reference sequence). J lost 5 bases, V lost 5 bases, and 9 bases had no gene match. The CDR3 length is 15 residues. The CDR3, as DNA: TGTGCCAGTAGTGTCGGAGGGGGCGCGGATCAGCCCCAGCATTTT. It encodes CASSVGGGADQPQHF.

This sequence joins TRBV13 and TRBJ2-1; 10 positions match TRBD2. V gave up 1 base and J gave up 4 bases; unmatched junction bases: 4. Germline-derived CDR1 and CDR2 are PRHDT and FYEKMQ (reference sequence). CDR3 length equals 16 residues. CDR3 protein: CASSLEGLAEYNEQFF. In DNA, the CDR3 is TGTGCCAGCAGCTTAGAAGGACTAGCGGAATACAATGAGCAGTTCTTC. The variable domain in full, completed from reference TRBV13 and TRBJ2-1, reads AAGVIQSPRHLIKEKRETATLKCYPIPRHDTVYWYQQGPGQDPQFLISFYEKMQSDKGSIPDRFSAQQFSDYHSELNMSSLELGDSALYFCASSLEGLAEYNEQFFGPGTRLTVL.

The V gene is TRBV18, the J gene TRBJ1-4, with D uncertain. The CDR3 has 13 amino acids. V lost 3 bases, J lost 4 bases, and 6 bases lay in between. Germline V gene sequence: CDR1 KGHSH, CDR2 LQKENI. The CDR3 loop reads CASSPGVNEKLFF. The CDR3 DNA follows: TGTGCCAGCTCACCGGGAGTTAATGAAAAACTGTTTTTT.

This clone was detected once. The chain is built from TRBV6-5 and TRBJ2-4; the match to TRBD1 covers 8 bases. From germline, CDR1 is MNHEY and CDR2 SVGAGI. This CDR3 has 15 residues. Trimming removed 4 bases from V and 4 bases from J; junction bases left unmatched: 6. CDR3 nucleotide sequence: TGTGCCAGCAGTTCACCCGGACAGGGTAAAAACATTCAGTACTTC. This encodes CASSSPGQGKNIQYF.

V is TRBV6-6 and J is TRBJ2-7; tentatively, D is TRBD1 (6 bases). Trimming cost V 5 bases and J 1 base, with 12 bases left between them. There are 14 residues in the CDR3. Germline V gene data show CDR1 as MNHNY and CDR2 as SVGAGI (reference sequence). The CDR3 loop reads CASSHRDTSYEQYF. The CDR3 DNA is TGTGCCAGCAGTCACCGGGACACGTCCTACGAGCAGTACTTC.

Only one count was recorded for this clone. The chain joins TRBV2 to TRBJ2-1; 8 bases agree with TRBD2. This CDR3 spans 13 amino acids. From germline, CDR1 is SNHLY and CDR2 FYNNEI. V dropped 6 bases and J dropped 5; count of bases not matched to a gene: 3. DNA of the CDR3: TGTGCCAGCAGGGAGACTAGCGACAATGAGCAGTTCTTC. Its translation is CASRETSDNEQFF.

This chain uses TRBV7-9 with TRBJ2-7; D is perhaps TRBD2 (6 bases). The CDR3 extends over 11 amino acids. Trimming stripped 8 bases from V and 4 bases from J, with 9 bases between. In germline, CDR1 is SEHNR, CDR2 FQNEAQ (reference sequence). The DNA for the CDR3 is TGTGCCAGCGCGGAGGGGTACGAGCAGTACTTC. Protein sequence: CASAEGYEQYF.

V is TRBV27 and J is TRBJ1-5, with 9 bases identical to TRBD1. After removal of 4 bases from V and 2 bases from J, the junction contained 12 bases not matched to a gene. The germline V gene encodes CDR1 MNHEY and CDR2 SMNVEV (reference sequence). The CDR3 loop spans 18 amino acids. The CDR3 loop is CASSSTGTGWNGNQPQHF. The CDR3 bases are TGTGCCAGCAGTTCGACCGGGACAGGGTGGAATGGCAATCAGCCCCAGCATTTT.

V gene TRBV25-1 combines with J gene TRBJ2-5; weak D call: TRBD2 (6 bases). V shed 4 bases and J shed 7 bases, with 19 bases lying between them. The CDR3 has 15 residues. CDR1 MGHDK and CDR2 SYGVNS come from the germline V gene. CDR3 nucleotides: TGTGCCAGCAGTGGGCTTGGGACCCGGGGGTGGACCCAGTACTTC. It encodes CASSGLGTRGWTQYF.

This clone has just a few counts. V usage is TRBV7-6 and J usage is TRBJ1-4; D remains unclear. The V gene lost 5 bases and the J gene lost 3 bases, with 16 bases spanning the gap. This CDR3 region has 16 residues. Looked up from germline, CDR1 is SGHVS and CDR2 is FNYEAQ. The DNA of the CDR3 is TGTGCCAGCAGCCCCACCGGGGTCGATCCTAATGAAAAACTGTTTTTT. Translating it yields CASSPTGVDPNEKLFF.

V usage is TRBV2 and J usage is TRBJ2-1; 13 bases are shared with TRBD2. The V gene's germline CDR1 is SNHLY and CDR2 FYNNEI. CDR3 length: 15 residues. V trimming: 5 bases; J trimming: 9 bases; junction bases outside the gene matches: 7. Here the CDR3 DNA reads TGTGCCAGCAGTCAACTAGCGGGAGGGCCGGGTGAGCAGTTCTTC. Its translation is CASSQLAGGPGEQFF.

CDR3 in DNA: TGTGCCAGTAGTAACAACAGGGGTTCCTATGGCTACACCTTC. Protein: CASSNNRGSYGYTF. The rearrangement links TRBV19 to TRBJ1-2; 7 bases line up with TRBD1. The CDR3 is 14 amino acids. With V trimmed by 4 bases and J by 4 bases, 6 bases remained unmatched. Germline V gene sequence: CDR1 LNHDA, CDR2 SQIVND (reference sequence).

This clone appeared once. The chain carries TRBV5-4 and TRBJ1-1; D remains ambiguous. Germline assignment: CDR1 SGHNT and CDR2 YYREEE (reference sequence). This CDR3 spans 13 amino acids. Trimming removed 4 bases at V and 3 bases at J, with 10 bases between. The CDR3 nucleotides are TGTGCCAGCAGCCTCCGGGAGTACACTGAAGCTTTCTTT. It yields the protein CASSLREYTEAFF.

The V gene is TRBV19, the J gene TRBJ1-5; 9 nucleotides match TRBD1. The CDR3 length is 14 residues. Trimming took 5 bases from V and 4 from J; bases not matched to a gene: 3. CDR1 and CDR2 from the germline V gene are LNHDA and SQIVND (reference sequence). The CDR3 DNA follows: TGTGCCAGTAGTGAGACAGGGGGAAATCAGCCCCAGCATTTT. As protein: CASSETGGNQPQHF.

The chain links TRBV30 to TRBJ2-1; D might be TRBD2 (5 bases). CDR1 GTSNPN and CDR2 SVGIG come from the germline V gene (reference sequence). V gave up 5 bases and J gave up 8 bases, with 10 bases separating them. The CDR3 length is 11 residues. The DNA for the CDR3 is TGTGCCTGGGGAGGTGGGCATGAGCAGTTCTTC. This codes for CAWGGGHEQFF.

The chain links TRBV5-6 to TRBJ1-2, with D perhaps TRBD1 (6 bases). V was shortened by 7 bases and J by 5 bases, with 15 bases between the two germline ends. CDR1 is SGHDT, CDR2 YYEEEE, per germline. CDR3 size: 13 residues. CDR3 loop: CASLKKGEYGYTF. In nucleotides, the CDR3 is TGTGCCAGCCTTAAGAAGGGGGAGTATGGCTACACCTTC.

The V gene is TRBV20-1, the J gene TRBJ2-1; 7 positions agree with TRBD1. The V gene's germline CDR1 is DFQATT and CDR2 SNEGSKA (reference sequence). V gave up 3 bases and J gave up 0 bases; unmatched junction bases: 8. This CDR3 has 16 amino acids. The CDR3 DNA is TGCAGTGCTAGTCCTACGACAGGGAGCTCCTACAATGAGCAGTTCTTC. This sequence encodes CSASPTTGSSYNEQFF.

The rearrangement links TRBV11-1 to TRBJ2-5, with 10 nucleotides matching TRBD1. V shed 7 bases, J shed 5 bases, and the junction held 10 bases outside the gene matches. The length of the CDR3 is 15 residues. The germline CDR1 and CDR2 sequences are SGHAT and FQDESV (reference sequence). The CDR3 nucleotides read TGTGCCAGCACACCGGGACAGGGGAGCTGGGAGACCCAGTACTTC. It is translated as CASTPGQGSWETQYF.

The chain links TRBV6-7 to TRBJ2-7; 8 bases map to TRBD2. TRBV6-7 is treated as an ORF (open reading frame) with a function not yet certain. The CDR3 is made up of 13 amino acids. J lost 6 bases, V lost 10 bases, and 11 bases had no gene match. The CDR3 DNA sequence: TGTGCCATCCCGGGGGGGGATAAAAGCGAGCAGTACTTC. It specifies CAIPGGDKSEQYF.